One sample yielded the 3 T cell receptor beta chains listed below, sequenced in a study of neoadjuvant anti-PD-1 for oral cavity cancer. Time point described: after neoadjuvant nivolumab, at surgical resection. The method was immunoSEQ multiplex PCR; TCRdb's version includes in-frame clones alone and lacks a portion of them. The table shows over 11,000 clones, with just under 75% occurring only once. Sample: PBMCs, taken after nivolumab (anti-PD-1) treatment. All receptors come from a person between 35 and 79 years old with oral cavity squamous cell carcinoma.

V gene TRBV5-1 combines with J gene TRBJ1-4, with unresolved D. Germline V gene data show CDR1 as SGHRS and CDR2 as YFSETQ. The CDR3 totals 13 residues. Trimming stripped 0 bases from V and 4 bases from J, with 4 bases between. The CDR3 DNA follows: TGCGCCAGCAGCTTGGGCGATAATGAAAAACTGTTTTTT. Amino acids: CASSLGDNEKLFF.

The rearrangement joins TRBV5-1 to TRBJ1-1, with D possibly being TRBD1 (5 bases). This CDR3 comprises 15 residues. The ends were cut back, 3 bases at V and 0 bases at J, with 12 bases in the middle. Germline V CDR1 and CDR2: SGHRS, YFSETQ. The CDR3 protein is CASSSDGTVNTEAFF. CDR3 DNA sequence: TGCGCCAGCAGCTCCGATGGGACGGTGAACACTGAAGCTTTCTTT.

The table lists this clone with a count of one. The rearrangement links TRBV5-4 to TRBJ1-1, with TRBD1 matching 12 bases. V shed 4 bases, J shed 2 bases, and the junction held 3 bases outside the gene matches. The length of the CDR3 is 15 residues. Germline lookup yields CDR1 SGHNT and CDR2 YYREEE (reference sequence). The chain's CDR3 is CASSPGQGANTEAFF. The CDR3 DNA sequence: TGTGCCAGCAGCCCGGGACAGGGGGCAAACACTGAAGCTTTCTTT.